Presented here are 9 T cell receptor beta chains from one specimen sequenced in a study of cytomegalovirus exposure and HLA in healthy donors. The method was immunoSEQ multiplex PCR; TCRdb's version includes in-frame clones alone and lacks a portion of them. Among 150,000 to 200,000 clones listed, more than 80% were seen once. The specimen was PBMCs. These receptors were taken from a woman under 30 in good health and CMV-seropositive.

This sequence joins TRBV5-6 and TRBJ1-1; D perhaps matches TRBD1 (5 bases). V dropped 4 bases and J dropped 1 base, with 11 bases sitting between them. This CDR3 region has 14 residues. In germline, CDR1 is SGHDT, CDR2 YYEEEE. CDR3 DNA: TGTGCCAGCAGCCCTCTGACAGCGAACACTGAAGCTTTCTTT. It is translated as CASSPLTANTEAFF.

The chain employs TRBV15 and TRBJ2-7; 7 bases are a match to TRBD1. The trim removed 3 bases at V and 1 base at J, leaving 6 bases unmatched. This CDR3 contains 15 residues. Germline CDR1 LNHNV, CDR2 YYDKDF (reference sequence). The CDR3 loop reads CATSRGTDSSYEQYF. The CDR3 region has the DNA TGTGCCACCAGCAGGGGGACAGATTCTTCCTACGAGCAGTACTTC.

The chain carries TRBV11-2 and TRBJ2-7; the D is unclear. Germline values: CDR1 SGHAT, CDR2 FQNNGV. The CDR3 has 11 residues. V lost 5 bases, J lost 2 bases, and 4 bases lay in between. The CDR3 DNA reads as TGTGCCAGCAGCCCCGCCTACGAGCAGTACTTC. Translated: CASSPAYEQYF.

This chain links TRBV5-4 with TRBJ2-2; D is uncertain. V was shortened by 4 bases and J by 2 bases, with 12 bases between the two germline ends. From germline, CDR1 is SGHNT and CDR2 YYREEE (reference sequence). The CDR3 has 15 amino acids. The CDR3 DNA sequence: TGTGCCAGCAGCGTCGACTCCTCTAACACCGGGGAGCTGTTTTTT. Its translation is CASSVDSSNTGELFF.

V usage is TRBV4-1 and J usage is TRBJ1-2; 7 bases are a match to TRBD1. The CDR3 runs 15 residues. Trimming removed 2 bases from V and 4 bases from J; junction bases left unmatched: 7. Germline loops: CDR1 MGHRA, CDR2 YSYEKL. This CDR3 reads CASSQPTGTAYGYTF. CDR3 sequence (DNA): TGCGCCAGCAGCCAACCTACCGGGACAGCCTATGGCTACACCTTC.

The rearrangement links TRBV9 to TRBJ1-2; the D gene is possibly TRBD1 (6 bases). The CDR3 consists of 15 residues. V shed 1 base and J shed 8 bases, with 18 bases lying between them. CDR1 is SGDLS and CDR2 is YYNGEE in the germline V gene. CDR3 coding DNA: TGTGCCAGCAGCGTAAGAGAACAGGACAGAGGCGGCTACACCTTC. It translates to CASSVREQDRGGYTF.

The chain joins TRBV5-1 to TRBJ2-2, with D hard to call. Germline values: CDR1 SGHRS, CDR2 YFSETQ. The V gene lost 3 bases and the J gene lost 2 bases, with 8 bases spanning the gap. The CDR3 consists of 14 residues. This CDR3 is CASSSVGNTGELFF. The CDR3 DNA is TGCGCCAGCAGCTCCGTGGGCAACACCGGGGAGCTGTTTTTT.

The chain recombines TRBV7-2 with TRBJ1-5; possibly TRBD1 for D (5 bases). The CDR3 loop spans 14 amino acids. In germline, CDR1 is SGHTA, CDR2 FQGNSA. Trimming pared 1 base from V and 5 bases from J, leaving 9 bases between. CDR3 DNA sequence: TGTGCCAGCAGCTTAGGGGGGGGACATCAGCCCCAGCATTTT. As protein: CASSLGGGHQPQHF.

The chain carries TRBV29-1 and TRBJ2-2, with TRBD1 matching 11 bases. The germline gives CDR1 SQVTM, CDR2 ANQGSEA. V trimming: 7 bases; J trimming: 2 bases; junction bases outside the gene matches: 3. This CDR3 is 14 amino acids long. Here the CDR3 reads CSAGTGGNTGELFF. The CDR3 region has the DNA TGCAGCGCCGGGACAGGGGGAAACACCGGGGAGCTGTTTTTT.